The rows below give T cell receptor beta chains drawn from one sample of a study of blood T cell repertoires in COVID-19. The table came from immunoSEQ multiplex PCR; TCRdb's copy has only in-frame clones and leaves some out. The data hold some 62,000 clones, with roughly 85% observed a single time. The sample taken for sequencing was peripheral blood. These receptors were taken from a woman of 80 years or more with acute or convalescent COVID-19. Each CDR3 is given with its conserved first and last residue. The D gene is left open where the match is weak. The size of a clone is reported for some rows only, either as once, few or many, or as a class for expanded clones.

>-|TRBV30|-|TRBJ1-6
CAWRAGLYSPLHF
TGTGCCTGGAGGGCAGGATTGTACTCACCCCTCCACTTT
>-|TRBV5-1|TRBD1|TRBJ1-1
CASSLTGGVAEAFF
TGCGCCAGCAGCCTTACAGGGGGCGTCGCTGAAGCTTTCTTT
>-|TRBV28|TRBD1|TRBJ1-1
CASSGTGSMNTEAFF
TGTGCCAGCAGTGGGACAGGTTCCATGAACACTGAAGCTTTCTTT
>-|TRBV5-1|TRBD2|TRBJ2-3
CASSLWAGWTSEADTQYF
TGCGCCAGCAGCTTGTGGGCCGGGTGGACTAGCGAAGCGGATACGCAGTATTTT
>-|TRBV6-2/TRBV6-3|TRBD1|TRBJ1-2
CASSYNPDRFDYGYTF
TGTGCCAGCAGTTACAATCCGGACAGGTTCGACTATGGCTACACCTTC
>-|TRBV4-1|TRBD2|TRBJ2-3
CASSQVLAVNTQYF
TGCGCCAGCAGCCAAGTGCTAGCGGTAAATACGCAGTATTTT
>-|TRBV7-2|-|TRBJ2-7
CASSLSTGISYEQYF
TGTGCCAGCAGCTTATCCACGGGAATAAGCTACGAGCAGTACTTC
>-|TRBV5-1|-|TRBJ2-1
CASSSGRGYYNEQFF
TGCGCCAGCAGCTCAGGCAGGGGCTACTACAATGAGCAGTTCTTC
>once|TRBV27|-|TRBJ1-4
CASVSGDKLFF
TGTGCCAGCGTCTCTGGAGACAAACTGTTTTTT
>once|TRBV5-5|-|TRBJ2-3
CASSLSGGRSTDTQYF
TGTGCCAGCAGCTTGTCCGGGGGACGTAGCACAGATACGCAGTATTTT
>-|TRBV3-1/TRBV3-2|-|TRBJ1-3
CASSQKRGAGVLSGNTIYF
TGTGCCAGCAGCCAAAAGAGAGGTGCAGGGGTCCTCTCTGGAAACACCATATATTTT
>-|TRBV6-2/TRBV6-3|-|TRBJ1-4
CASSTRRATNEKLFF
TGTGCCAGCAGTACACGGCGGGCAACTAATGAAAAACTGTTTTTT
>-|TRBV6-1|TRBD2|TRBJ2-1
CASSDSGPYNEQFF
TGTGCCAGCAGTGATAGCGGGCCTTACAATGAGCAGTTCTTC
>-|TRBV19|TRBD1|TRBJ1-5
CASRRDRASNQPQHF
TGTGCCAGTAGAAGAGACAGGGCAAGCAATCAGCCCCAGCATTTT
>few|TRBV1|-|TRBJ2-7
CTSSPRQGPSLYEQYF
TGCACCAGCAGCCCAAGACAGGGTCCCTCCCTCTACGAGCAGTACTTC
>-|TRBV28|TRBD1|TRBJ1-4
CASRRQGNEKLFF
TGTGCCAGCAGGAGACAGGGGAATGAAAAACTGTTTTTT
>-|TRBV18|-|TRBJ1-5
CASSLQGTRNQPQHF
TGTGCCAGCTCACTCCAGGGGACGCGCAATCAGCCCCAGCATTTT
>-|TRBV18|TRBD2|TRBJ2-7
CASSPAGAPSEQYF
TGTGCCAGCTCACCAGCGGGAGCTCCTTCCGAGCAGTACTTC
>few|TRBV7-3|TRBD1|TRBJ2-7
CASSSTGFDEQYF
TGTGCCAGCAGCTCGACAGGGTTCGACGAGCAGTACTTC
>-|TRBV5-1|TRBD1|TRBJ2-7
CASSLATGQAEQYF
TGCGCCAGCAGCTTGGCCACCGGACAGGCAGAGCAGTACTTC
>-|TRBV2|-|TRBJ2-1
CASSPDINEQFF
TGTGCCAGCAGCCCGGACATCAATGAGCAGTTCTTC
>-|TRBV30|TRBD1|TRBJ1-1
CAWSGTGAAEAFF
TGTGCCTGGAGTGGGACAGGGGCCGCTGAAGCTTTCTTT
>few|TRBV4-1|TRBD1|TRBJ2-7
CASSPYTGTGTHEQYF
TGCGCCAGCAGCCCGTACACCGGGACAGGGACCCACGAGCAGTACTTC
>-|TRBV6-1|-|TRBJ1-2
CASSEDGDPLGDYGYTF
TGTGCCAGCAGTGAAGACGGGGATCCCCTCGGAGACTATGGCTACACCTTC
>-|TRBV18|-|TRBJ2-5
CASSRFQGTPETQYF
TGTGCCAGCTCAAGATTCCAGGGCACCCCAGAGACCCAGTACTTC
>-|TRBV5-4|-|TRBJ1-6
CASSLGPSSYNSPLHF
TGTGCCAGCAGCTTGGGGCCTAGCTCCTATAATTCACCCCTCCACTTT
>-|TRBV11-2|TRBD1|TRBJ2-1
CASRHPGQGYNEQFF
TGTGCCAGCAGACACCCAGGACAGGGCTACAATGAGCAGTTCTTC
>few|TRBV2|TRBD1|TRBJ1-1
CASATSRDRGNTEAFF
TGTGCCAGCGCAACATCCCGGGACAGGGGGAACACTGAAGCTTTCTTT
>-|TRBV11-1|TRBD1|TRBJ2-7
CASSLTGKLNEQYF
TGTGCCAGCAGCTTGACAGGGAAGCTTAACGAGCAGTACTTC
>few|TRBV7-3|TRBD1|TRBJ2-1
CASSLEGARGSEQFF
TGTGCCAGCAGCTTAGAGGGGGCCCGAGGTAGCGAGCAGTTCTTC
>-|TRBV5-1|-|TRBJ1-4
CASRDKIQEKLFF
TGCGCCAGCAGAGACAAAATCCAAGAAAAACTGTTTTTT
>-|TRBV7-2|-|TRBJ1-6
CASSLASGFNNSPLHF
TGTGCCAGCAGCTTAGCGTCCGGTTTTAATAATTCACCCCTCCACTTT
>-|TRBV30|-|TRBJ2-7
CAWSLPLGRTYEQYF
TGTGCCTGGAGTCTTCCATTGGGGAGAACCTACGAGCAGTACTTC
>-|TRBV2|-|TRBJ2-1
CASSEDRQGGQFF
TGTGCCAGCAGTGAAGATAGGCAGGGTGGGCAGTTCTTC
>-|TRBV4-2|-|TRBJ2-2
CASSPGAVGTGELFF
TGTGCCAGCAGCCCAGGGGCGGTGGGCACCGGGGAGCTGTTTTTT
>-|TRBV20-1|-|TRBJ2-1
CSASRGLSYNEQFF
TGCAGTGCTAGTAGGGGACTCTCCTACAATGAGCAGTTCTTC
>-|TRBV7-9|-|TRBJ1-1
CASSFSGDTEAFF
TGTGCCAGCAGCTTCAGCGGAGATACTGAAGCTTTCTTT